The 24 T cell receptor beta chains below come from one sample, sequenced in a study of blood T cells in healthy people across ages. Next came a second PCR, run for about 6 to 12 cycles, which used a sample-barcoded 5' primer along with a J-beta primer mix. In TCRdb, the 5' RACE reads were re-called with MiXCR into one record per CDR3 protein. This table holds 1.5 million to 2 million distinct CDR3 sequences, roughly 52% found once. The sequencing input was blood. These TCRs come from a woman aged 40 to 50 in good health.

This clonotype showed up just once. The rearrangement joins TRBV28 to TRBJ1-2; 9 nucleotides agree with TRBD1. V shed 6 bases and J 4 bases; nucleotides not matched to a gene: 6. In germline, CDR1 is MDHEN, CDR2 SYDVKM. The CDR3 contains 14 residues. The CDR3: CASRIQGAVYGYTF. The CDR3 bases are TGTGCCAGCAGGATACAGGGGGCAGTCTATGGCTACACCTTC.

The chain carries TRBV4-3 and TRBJ2-1; D may be TRBD2 (7 bases). This CDR3 region has 18 residues. The germline V gene has CDR1 LGHNA and CDR2 YSLEER. Trimming stripped 0 bases from V and 5 bases from J, with 20 bases between. CDR3 residues: CASSQDLGGGLTDNEQFF. Written as DNA, the CDR3 is TGCGCCAGCAGCCAAGATTTAGGGGGGGGGTTAACGGACAATGAGCAGTTCTTC.

The chain combines TRBV29-1 with TRBJ2-4, with TRBD1 as a possible D gene (6 bases). The length of the CDR3 is 14 residues. V was pared by 4 bases and J by 4 bases, with 14 bases between. Germline lookup yields CDR1 SQVTM and CDR2 ANQGSEA. CDR3 in DNA: TGCAGCGTTGGAATGACAGGCATGAAAAACATTCAGTACTTC. Protein product: CSVGMTGMKNIQYF. The variable domain in full, with the rest retrieved from reference TRBV29-1 and TRBJ2-4, is SAVISQKPSRDICQRGTSLTIQCQVDSQVTMMFWYRQQPGQSLTLIATANQGSEATYESGFVIDKFPISRPNLTFSTLTVSNMSPEDSSIYLCSVGMTGMKNIQYFGAGTRLSVL.

The chain couples TRBV4-1 to TRBJ1-6; D unresolved. This CDR3 contains 16 residues. V dropped 0 bases and J dropped 9 bases, with 15 bases sitting between them. Germline CDR1 MGHRA, CDR2 YSYEKL. Written as DNA, the CDR3 is TGCGCCAGCAGCCAAGATAAGGATAGGAACGTTTCACCCCTCCACTTT. Translation gives CASSQDKDRNVSPLHF.

The V and J genes are TRBV7-2 and TRBJ1-2; D gene uncertain. Germline CDR1 is SGHTA and CDR2 is FQGNSA. This CDR3 contains 14 residues. The germline V and J ends were trimmed by 5 bases and 8 bases, with 18 bases remaining between them. The CDR3: CASSPGPRSPGYTF. The DNA for the CDR3 is TGTGCCAGCAGCCCAGGCCCTCGGAGCCCCGGCTACACCTTC.

The gene calls are TRBV6-5 and TRBJ2-1; no clear D. Trimming cost V 0 bases and J 6 bases, with 12 bases left between them. In germline, CDR1 is MNHEY, CDR2 SVGAGI. The CDR3 spans 15 residues. This CDR3 reads CASSYSGGLRNEQFF. The CDR3 DNA follows: TGTGCCAGCAGTTACTCCGGCGGCCTACGCAATGAGCAGTTCTTC.

This chain uses TRBV6-1 with TRBJ2-1, with D perhaps given as TRBD1 or TRBD2 (5 bases each). V lost 4 bases and J lost 2, with 12 bases in between. The germline gives CDR1 MNHNS, CDR2 SASEGT. The CDR3 is made up of 15 amino acids. CDR3 protein: CASSVRGPPYNEQFF. CDR3 bases: TGTGCCAGCAGTGTACGGGGCCCCCCCTACAATGAGCAGTTCTTC.

The genes are TRBV6-5 and TRBJ2-1; a possible D gene is TRBD1 (8 bases). Germline CDR1 and CDR2: MNHEY and SVGAGI. CDR3 length: 15 amino acids. Trimming took off 5 bases at V and 4 bases at J, with 15 bases between the two ends. The CDR3 loop reads CASSHGQGLYNEQFF. CDR3 bases: TGTGCCAGCAGTCACGGACAGGGACTATACAATGAGCAGTTCTTC.

The J gene is TRBJ2-3, the V gene TRBV4-1; 7 bases match TRBD2. The CDR3 is 18 residues long. Germline-derived CDR1 and CDR2 are MGHRA and YSYEKL. Germline trimming cut 3 bases from V and 0 bases from J; bases unmatched to any gene: 12. This CDR3 is CASSHHGGSGVSTDTQYF. The CDR3 region has the DNA TGCGCCAGCAGCCATCACGGGGGGAGCGGGGTTAGCACAGATACGCAGTATTTT.

The rearrangement joins TRBV29-1 to TRBJ2-3; 8 positions match TRBD1. Trimming removed 8 bases from V and 6 bases from J; junction bases left unmatched: 16. The germline CDR1 and CDR2 sequences are SQVTM and ANQGSEA. The CDR3 extends over 15 amino acids. CDR3 amino acids: CSTRESGGWLDTQYF. CDR3 in DNA: TGCAGCACGAGAGAGTCAGGGGGCTGGTTGGATACGCAGTATTTT.

The chain is built from TRBV20-1 and TRBJ2-5, with 7 bases identical to TRBD2. CDR3 length: 16 amino acids. Germline V gene sequence: CDR1 DFQATT, CDR2 SNEGSKA (reference sequence). The trim removed 6 bases at V and 1 base at J, leaving 14 bases unmatched. The CDR3 coding sequence is TGCAGTGCCAGTAGCGGGCCGAGACCACTCCAAGAGACCCAGTACTTC. It is translated as CSASSGPRPLQETQYF.

This chain links TRBV15 with TRBJ1-1; 7 nucleotides agree with TRBD1. This CDR3 spans 16 amino acids. V lost 0 bases to trimming and J lost 1 base; unmatched junction nucleotides: 5. Germline values: CDR1 LNHNV, CDR2 YYDKDF (reference sequence). This CDR3 is CATSRDRDRKNTEAFF. CDR3 nucleotides: TGTGCCACCAGCAGAGATAGGGACAGAAAGAACACTGAAGCTTTCTTT.

The chain links TRBV18 to TRBJ1-1; D gene unclear. The germline gives CDR1 KGHSH, CDR2 LQKENI. Trimming shortened V by 3 bases and J by 5 bases, and 13 bases separated the two germline ends. The CDR3 sequence is 14 residues long. The CDR3 nucleotides are TGTGCCAGCTCACCCACGTCCCAGGCGACTGAAGCTTTCTTT. Its translation: CASSPTSQATEAFF.

This clonotype has ten or more counts. The rearrangement uses TRBV7-9 and TRBJ2-7; 8 bases match TRBD1. CDR1 and CDR2 from the germline V gene are SEHNR and FQNEAQ (reference sequence). This CDR3 has 15 amino acids. J lost 3 bases, V lost 5 bases, and 9 bases had no gene match. In nucleotides, the CDR3 is TGTGCCAGCAGCCAGGGGACAGGTAATTTCTACGAGCAGTACTTC. Translating gives CASSQGTGNFYEQYF. Complete variable domain (other parts from reference TRBV7-9 and TRBJ2-7): DTGVSQNPRHKITKRGQNVTFRCDPISEHNRLYWYRQTLGQGPEFLTYFQNEAQLEKSRLLSDRFSAERPKGSFSTLEIQRTEQGDSAMYLCASSQGTGNFYEQYFGPGTRLTVT.

CDR3 in DNA: TGTGCCAGCAGTTTCGGGACAGGGGCTCCCTCCTACGAGCAGTACTTC. This encodes CASSFGTGAPSYEQYF. The rearrangement uses TRBV28 and TRBJ2-7; the match to TRBD1 covers 10 bases. This CDR3 has 16 residues. V gave up 3 bases and J gave up 0 bases; unmatched junction bases: 5. CDR1 is MDHEN, CDR2 SYDVKM, per germline.

V gene TRBV13 combines with J gene TRBJ1-6; 8 bases are shared with TRBD1. J was trimmed by 8 bases and V by 4 bases; bases with no gene match: 13. This CDR3 is built from 17 residues. Germline values: CDR1 PRHDT, CDR2 FYEKMQ (reference sequence). CDR3 DNA: TGTGCCAGCAGCTCGCCACTTCAGGGGGCGAACGATTCACCCCTCCACTTT. Protein: CASSSPLQGANDSPLHF.

The V gene is TRBV28, the J gene TRBJ2-5, with D perhaps being TRBD1 or TRBD2 (5 bases each). The ends were cut back, 7 bases at V and 9 bases at J, with 21 bases in the middle. This CDR3 spans 14 amino acids. Germline CDR1 is MDHEN and CDR2 is SYDVKM. CDR3 sequence: CASTPSRGQSPQYF. DNA of the CDR3: TGTGCCAGCACGCCCTCCCGGGGCCAGAGCCCCCAGTACTTC.

J is TRBJ2-3 and V is TRBV4-3; TRBD2 matches 8 bases. Germline-derived CDR1 and CDR2 are LGHNA and YSLEER. CDR3 length: 18 residues. The V and J ends lost 0 bases and 2 bases, in that order; junction bases with no gene match: 10. CDR3 residues: CASSQDRAGALNTDTQYF. The CDR3 DNA is TGCGCCAGCAGCCAAGATAGAGCGGGGGCCCTCAACACAGATACGCAGTATTTT.

This clonotype is a singleton in its sample. V and J are TRBV20-1 and TRBJ2-1, with unresolved D. The V gene lost 5 bases and the J gene lost 8 bases, with 16 bases spanning the gap. The CDR3 sequence is 13 residues long. CDR1 and CDR2 from the germline V gene are DFQATT and SNEGSKA (reference sequence). CDR3 sequence (DNA): TGCAGTGCTGTAGTCCGTTCTTGGGATGAGCAGTTCTTC. Translated: CSAVVRSWDEQFF.

The chain couples TRBV7-6 to TRBJ1-6, with no clear D. V shed 2 bases and J shed 4 bases, with 9 bases lying between them. Looked up from germline, CDR1 is SGHVS and CDR2 is FNYEAQ. This CDR3 is built from 15 residues. CDR3 DNA sequence: TGTGCCAGCAGCTTACTTACAAGTTATAATTCACCCCTCCACTTT. Translation gives CASSLLTSYNSPLHF. Filled out from reference TRBV7-6 and TRBJ1-6, the complete variable domain reads GAGVSQSPRYKVTKRGQDVALRCDPISGHVSLYWYRQALGQGPEFLTYFNYEAQQDKSGLPNDRFSAERPEGSISTLTIQRTEQRDSAMYRCASSLLTSYNSPLHFGNGTRLTVT.

This chain connects TRBV5-5 to TRBJ2-7; D unclear. Looked up from germline, CDR1 is SGHKS and CDR2 is YYEKEE (reference sequence). Trimming cost V 2 bases and J 3 bases, with 9 bases left between them. The CDR3 sequence is 13 residues long. This chain's CDR3 is CASSFPENYEQYF. The CDR3 bases are TGTGCCAGCAGCTTTCCGGAAAACTACGAGCAGTACTTC. The whole variable domain, remainder taken from reference TRBV5-5 and TRBJ2-7, is DAGVTQSPTHLIKTRGQQVTLRCSPISGHKSVSWYQQVLGQGPQFIFQYYEKEERGRGNFPDRFSARQFPNYSSELNVNALLLGDSALYLCASSFPENYEQYFGPGTRLTVT.

In its sample, this clonotype was seen once. The rearrangement joins TRBV7-2 to TRBJ1-2, with 7 bases lining up with TRBD1. Germline V CDR1 and CDR2: SGHTA, FQGNSA. This CDR3 comprises 16 residues. The V segment lost 0 bases and the J segment 7 bases; nucleotides outside the gene matches: 11. CDR3 protein: CASSLAPTGVDGGYTF. CDR3 nucleotide sequence: TGTGCCAGCAGCTTAGCCCCAACAGGGGTAGACGGTGGCTACACCTTC.

The chain carries TRBV29-1 and TRBJ2-1; TRBD2 agrees at 9 bases. Germline V gene sequence: CDR1 SQVTM, CDR2 ANQGSEA. CDR3 length equals 12 residues. V lost 8 bases and J lost 10; bases outside the gene matches: 9. The CDR3 DNA reads as TGCAGCCCTAGCGGGGCGAGGGGAGAGCAGTTCTTC. This gives the protein CSPSGARGEQFF.

The chain links TRBV7-9 to TRBJ2-1; 12 nucleotides agree with TRBD2. Trimming cost V 5 bases and J 8 bases; bases outside gene matches: 4. This CDR3 comprises 14 residues. Germline CDR1 SEHNR, CDR2 FQNEAQ (reference sequence). The CDR3 DNA reads TGTGCCAGCAGCCCTAGCGGGAGGGCGTATGAGCAGTTCTTC. Protein: CASSPSGRAYEQFF.